A selection of T cell receptor beta chains follows, all from one sample in a study of blood T cells in healthy people across ages. TCRdb independently ran MiXCR on the 5' RACE reads; one entry per CDR3 protein. The data show around 990,000 distinct CDR3 sequences, less than 45% seen once. Sample: blood. These receptors came from a man aged 18 to 35 in good health. Each CDR3 is given with its conserved first and last residue. The D gene is left open where the match is weak. Rows may omit the clone size; those that give it use once, few, many or a size class.

V gene	clone size	J gene	D gene	CDR3 protein	CDR3 DNA
TRBV3-1	-	TRBJ2-5	-	CASSRYPQETQYF	TGTGCCAGCAGCCGTTACCCCCAAGAGACCCAGTACTTC
TRBV7-9	few	TRBJ1-4	-	CASSDTATSTNEKLFF	TGTGCCAGCAGCGACACAGCTACCTCAACTAATGAAAAACTGTTTTTT
TRBV6-5	few	TRBJ1-6	-	CASSYSPNSPLHF	TGTGCCAGCAGTTATAGCCCGAATTCACCCCTCCACTTT
TRBV6-2/TRBV6-3	few	TRBJ2-3	TRBD1	CASSWTGFNTDTQYF	TGTGCCAGCAGTTGGACAGGGTTCAACACAGATACGCAGTATTTT
TRBV11-2	-	TRBJ2-7	-	CASSQVQGNEQYF	TGTGCCAGCAGCCAGGTACAGGGAAACGAGCAGTACTTC
TRBV4-1	-	TRBJ1-5	-	CASSPGRAGTYSNQPQHF	TGCGCCAGCAGCCCGGGGAGGGCAGGGACGTATAGCAATCAGCCCCAGCATTTT
TRBV2	-	TRBJ2-1	-	CASSVGVPTYNEQFF	TGTGCCAGCAGTGTTGGAGTCCCAACCTACAATGAGCAGTTCTTC
TRBV7-2	few	TRBJ1-2	TRBD1	CASSLTGDRCTF	TGTGCCAGCAGCTTGACAGGGGATCGATGCACCTTC
TRBV20-1	few	TRBJ2-3	TRBD2	CSAKAGGPSDTQYF	TGCAGTGCCAAAGCGGGGGGGCCTTCAGATACGCAGTATTTT
TRBV30	once	TRBJ1-2	-	CAWRAQPYGGYTF	TGTGCCTGGAGAGCCCAACCATACGGGGGCTACACCTTC
TRBV6-6	-	TRBJ2-7	TRBD1	CASSYSFSQGTYEQYF	TGTGCCAGCAGTTACTCATTCTCACAGGGGACCTACGAGCAGTACTTC